This T cell receptor beta chain was sequenced during a study of T-cell reconstitution after alpha-beta-depleted transplantation in children. Researchers prepared the TCRbeta library using unique molecular identifiers, the study reports. One entry per CDR3 protein, called by TCRdb with MiXCR from the PCR reads. The sample consists of some 240,000 distinct CDR3 sequences, around 8.9% of them appearing once. Germline CDR1 is MGHRA and CDR2 is YSYEKL. The CDR3 sequence is 16 residues long. The germline V and J ends were trimmed by 1 base and 1 base, with 8 bases remaining between them. This clonotype was found many times.

The receptor comes from a human donor who donated a stem cell graft to a child with SCID. The starting material was PBMCs from the stem cell graft donor, obtained from the stem cell graft. The rearrangement links TRBV4-1 to TRBJ2-6; D gene uncertain. The CDR3 nucleotides read TGCGCCAGCAGCCAAGGGTACGTGTCTGGGGCCAACGTCCTGACTTTC. Translated, it gives CASSQGYVSGANVLTF.